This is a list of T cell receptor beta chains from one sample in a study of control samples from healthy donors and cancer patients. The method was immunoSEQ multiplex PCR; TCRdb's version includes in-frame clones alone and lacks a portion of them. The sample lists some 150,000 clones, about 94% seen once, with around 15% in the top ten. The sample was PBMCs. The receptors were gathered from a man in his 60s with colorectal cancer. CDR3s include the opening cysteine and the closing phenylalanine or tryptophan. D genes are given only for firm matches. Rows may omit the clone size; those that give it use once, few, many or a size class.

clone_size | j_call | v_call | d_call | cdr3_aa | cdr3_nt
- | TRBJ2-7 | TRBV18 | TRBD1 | CASSPPEGQGSYEQYF | TGTGCCAGCTCACCACCCGAAGGACAGGGGTCCTACGAGCAGTACTTC
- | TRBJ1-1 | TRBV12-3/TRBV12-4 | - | CASSFIGDTEAFF | TGTGCCAGCAGTTTTATAGGGGACACTGAAGCTTTCTTT
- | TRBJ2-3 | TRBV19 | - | CASSIWEKADTQYF | TGTGCCAGTAGTATATGGGAGAAGGCAGATACGCAGTATTTT
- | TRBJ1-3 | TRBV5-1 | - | CASSSGGAGNTIYF | TGCGCCAGCAGCTCCGGGGGCGCCGGAAACACCATATATTTT
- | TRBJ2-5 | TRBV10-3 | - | CAISEMETQYF | TGTGCCATCAGTGAGATGGAGACCCAGTACTTC
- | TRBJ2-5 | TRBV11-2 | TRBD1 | CASSIPDREETQYF | TGTGCCAGCAGCATCCCGGACAGGGAGGAGACCCAGTACTTC
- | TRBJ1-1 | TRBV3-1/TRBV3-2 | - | CASSQDSDNTEAFF | TGTGCCAGCAGCCAAGACTCAGATAACACTGAAGCTTTCTTT
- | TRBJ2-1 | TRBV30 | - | CAWSPGGANEQFF | TGTGCCTGGAGCCCCGGCGGAGCCAATGAGCAGTTCTTC
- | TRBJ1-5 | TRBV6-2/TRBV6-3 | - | CASSYSEHRENQPQHF | TGTGCCAGCAGTTACAGTGAACACAGGGAGAATCAGCCCCAGCATTTT
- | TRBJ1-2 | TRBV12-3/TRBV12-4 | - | CASTQDQESGYTF | TGTGCCAGCACCCAAGACCAGGAAAGTGGCTACACCTTC
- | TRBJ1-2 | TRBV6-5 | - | CASSYSYRTANYGYTF | TGTGCCAGCAGTTACTCGTATAGGACAGCTAACTATGGCTACACCTTC
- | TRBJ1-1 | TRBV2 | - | CASLGQMNTEAFF | TGTGCCAGCCTAGGACAGATGAACACTGAAGCTTTCTTT
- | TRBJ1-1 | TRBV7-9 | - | CASSRGNSEAFF | TGTGCCAGCAGTAGGGGCAACTCGGAGGCTTTCTTT
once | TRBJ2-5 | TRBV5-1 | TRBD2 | CASSLIPGLATQETQYF | TGCGCCAGCAGCTTAATTCCGGGACTAGCGACCCAAGAGACCCAGTACTTC
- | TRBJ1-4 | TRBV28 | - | CASSQGGGQATNEKLFF | TGTGCCAGCAGTCAAGGGGGGGGGCAGGCAACTAATGAAAAACTGTTTTTT
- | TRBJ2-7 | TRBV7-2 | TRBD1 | CASSTRTGDNEQYF | TGTGCCAGCAGCACAAGGACAGGGGACAACGAGCAGTACTTC
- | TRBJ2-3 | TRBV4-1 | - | CASSQLGEGDTDTQYF | TGCGCCAGCAGCCAGTTAGGGGAAGGCGACACAGATACGCAGTATTTT
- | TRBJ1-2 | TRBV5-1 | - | CASSFGGLGYGYTF | TGCGCCAGCAGCTTCGGGGGGCTAGGCTATGGCTACACCTTC
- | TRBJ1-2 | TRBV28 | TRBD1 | CASSPGQGAYYGYTF | TGTGCCAGCAGTCCCGGACAGGGGGCTTACTATGGCTACACCTTC
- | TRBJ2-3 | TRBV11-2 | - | CASSPQPGTSTDTQYF | TGTGCCAGCAGCCCCCAACCTGGGACTAGCACAGATACGCAGTATTTT
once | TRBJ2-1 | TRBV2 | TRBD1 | CASSRDRGSYNEQFF | TGTGCCAGCAGCCGGGACAGGGGTTCTTACAATGAGCAGTTCTTC
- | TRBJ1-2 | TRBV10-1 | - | CASSEGSYGYTF | TGCGCCAGCAGTGAGGGTTCCTATGGCTACACCTTC
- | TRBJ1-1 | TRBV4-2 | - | CASSQDLGGDTEAFF | TGTGCCAGCAGCCAAGATTTGGGAGGGGACACTGAAGCTTTCTTT
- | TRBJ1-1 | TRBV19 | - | CASSIGGQAMNTEAFF | TGTGCCAGTAGTATCGGCGGACAAGCCATGAACACTGAAGCTTTTTTT
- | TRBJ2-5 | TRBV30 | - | CAWSPIPETQYF | TGTGCCTGGAGTCCCATCCCAGAGACCCAGTACTTC
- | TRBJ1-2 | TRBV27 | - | CASSPRPAPGWGYTF | TGTGCCAGCAGTCCCCGACCCGCGCCGGGCTGGGGTTACACCTTC
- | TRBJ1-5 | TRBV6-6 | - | CASRRSASGSNQPQHF | TGTGCCAGCAGGCGATCGGCGTCAGGGAGCAATCAGCCCCAGCATTTT
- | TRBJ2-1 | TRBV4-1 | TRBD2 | CASSQGGLAGVEQFF | TGCGCCAGCAGCCAAGGGGGACTAGCGGGGGTTGAGCAGTTCTTC
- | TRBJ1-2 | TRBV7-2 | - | CASSLEGAAPNGYTF | TGTGCCAGCAGCTTAGAGGGAGCGGCCCCTAATGGCTACACCTTC
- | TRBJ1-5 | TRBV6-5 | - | CASSLDTYQPQHF | TGTGCCAGCAGCCTCGACACCTATCAGCCCCAGCATTTT
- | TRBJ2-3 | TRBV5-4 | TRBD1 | CASSSGQGLDTQYF | TGTGCCAGCAGCTCGGGACAGGGATTAGATACGCAGTATTTT
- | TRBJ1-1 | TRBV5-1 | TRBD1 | CASTFVGTGNTEAFF | TGCGCCAGCACCTTCGTTGGGACAGGGAACACTGAAGCTTTCTTT
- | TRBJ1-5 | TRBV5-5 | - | CASSLTGARNQPQHF | TGTGCCAGCAGCCTCACCGGGGCGAGAAATCAGCCCCAGCATTTT
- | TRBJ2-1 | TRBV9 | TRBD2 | CASSVVAGVGNEQFF | TGTGCCAGCAGCGTAGTGGCGGGGGTTGGCAATGAGCAGTTCTTC
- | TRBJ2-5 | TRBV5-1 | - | CASSSGGLVMETQYF | TGCGCCAGCAGCTCCGGGGGCTTGGTGATGGAGACCCAGTACTTC
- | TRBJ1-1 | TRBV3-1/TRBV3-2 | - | CASSQFGPRTEAFF | TGTGCCAGCAGCCAATTCGGGCCGAGAACTGAAGCTTTCTTT
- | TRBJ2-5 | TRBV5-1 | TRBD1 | CASSLGVGQKETQYF | TGCGCCAGCAGCTTGGGTGTGGGACAGAAAGAGACCCAGTACTTC
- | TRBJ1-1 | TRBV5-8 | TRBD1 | CASSLLRGIGTEAFF | TGTGCCAGCAGCTTGCTCAGGGGGATTGGGACTGAAGCTTTCTTT
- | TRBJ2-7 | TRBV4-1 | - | CASSQGRPPRGYEQYF | TGCGCCAGCAGCCAGGGACGTCCGCCCCGTGGCTACGAGCAGTACTTC
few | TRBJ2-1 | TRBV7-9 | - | CASTQEGGYNEQFF | TGTGCCAGCACCCAGGAGGGGGGTTACAATGAGCAGTTCTTC
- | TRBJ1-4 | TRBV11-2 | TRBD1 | CASSRTGGLEKLFF | TGTGCCAGCAGCCGGACAGGGGGCCTTGAAAAACTGTTTTTT
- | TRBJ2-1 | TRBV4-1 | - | CASSQVAASSYNEQFF | TGCGCCAGCAGCCAAGTGGCGGCTTCGTCCTACAATGAGCAGTTCTTC
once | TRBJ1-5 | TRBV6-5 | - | CASSPQASNQPQHF | TGTGCCAGCAGTCCCCAGGCTAGCAATCAGCCCCAGCATTTT
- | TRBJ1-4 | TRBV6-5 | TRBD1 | CASRTGVTNEKLFF | TGTGCCAGCAGAACAGGGGTAACTAATGAAAAACTGTTTTTT
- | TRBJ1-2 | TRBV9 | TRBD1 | CASSATGEYGYTF | TGTGCCAGCAGCGCAACAGGGGAATATGGCTACACCTTC
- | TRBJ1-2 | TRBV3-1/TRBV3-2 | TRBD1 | CASSLQGDYGYTF | TGTGCCAGCAGCCTACAGGGGGACTATGGCTACACCTTC
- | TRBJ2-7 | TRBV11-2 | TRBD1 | CASGDREPYEQYF | TGTGCCAGCGGGGACAGGGAGCCCTACGAGCAGTACTTC
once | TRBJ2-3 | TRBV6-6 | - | CASRRTAAGTSTDTQYF | TGTGCCAGCAGACGAACAGCCGCAGGGACTAGCACAGATACGCAGTATTTT
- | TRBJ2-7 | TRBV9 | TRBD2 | CASSVGLAGQEQYF | TGTGCCAGCAGCGTAGGTCTAGCGGGGCAGGAGCAGTACTTC
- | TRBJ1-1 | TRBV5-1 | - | CASSLTHPAEAFF | TGCGCCAGCAGCTTGACACACCCCGCTGAAGCTTTCTTT
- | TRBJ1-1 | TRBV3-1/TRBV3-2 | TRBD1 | CASSQQGVRTEAFF | TGTGCCAGCAGCCAGCAGGGGGTGAGGACTGAAGCTTTCTTT
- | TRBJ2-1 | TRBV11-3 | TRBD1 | CASSPPRTGPYNEQFF | TGTGCCAGCAGCCCACCACGGACAGGGCCCTACAATGAGCAGTTCTTC
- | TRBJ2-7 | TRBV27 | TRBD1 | CASSSLSGTGFHEQYF | TGTGCCAGCAGTTCATTATCCGGGACAGGGTTCCACGAGCAGTACTTC